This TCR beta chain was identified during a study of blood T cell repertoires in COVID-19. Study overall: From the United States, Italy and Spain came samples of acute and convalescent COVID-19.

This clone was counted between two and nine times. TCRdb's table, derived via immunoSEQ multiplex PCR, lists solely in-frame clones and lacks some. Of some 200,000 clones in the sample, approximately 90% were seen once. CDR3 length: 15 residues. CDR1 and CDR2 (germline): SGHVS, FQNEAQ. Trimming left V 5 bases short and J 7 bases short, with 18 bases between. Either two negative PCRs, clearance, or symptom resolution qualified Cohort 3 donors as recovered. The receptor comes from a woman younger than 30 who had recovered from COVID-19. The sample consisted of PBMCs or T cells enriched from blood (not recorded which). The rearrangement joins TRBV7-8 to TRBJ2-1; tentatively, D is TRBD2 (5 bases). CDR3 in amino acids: CASSPAVSLGNEQFF. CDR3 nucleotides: TGTGCCAGCAGCCCAGCGGTATCTCTAGGAAATGAGCAGTTCTTC. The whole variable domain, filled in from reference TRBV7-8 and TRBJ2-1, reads GAGVSQSPRYKVAKRGQDVALRCDPISGHVSLFWYQQALGQGPEFLTYFQNEAQLDKSGLPSDRFFAERPEGSVSTLKIQRTQQEDSAVYLCASSPAVSLGNEQFFGPGTRLTVL.